This passage covers 26 T cell receptor beta chains from one sample sequenced in a study of lymphopenia after photon versus proton radiotherapy. The repertoire was sequenced with immunoSEQ multiplex PCR; TCRdb's copy has only in-frame clones and lacks some. Among roughly 40,000 clones, about four fifths were seen once, and the ten largest hold over 20%. Material: peripheral blood, obtained from a patient treated with proton-based radiotherapy. These receptor sequences come from a woman in her seventies with pancreatic cancer.

The chain employs TRBV6-5 and TRBJ2-3, with D tentatively TRBD2 (5 bases). The CDR3 runs to 13 residues. CDR1 and CDR2 (germline): MNHEY, SVGAGI. Trimming took off 5 bases at V and 8 bases at J, with 14 bases between the two ends. CDR3 loop: CASSRLRSSTQYF. The CDR3 nucleotides read TGTGCCAGCAGTCGACTACGCTCAAGTACGCAGTATTTT.

This clone was picked up a small number of times. This chain connects TRBV18 to TRBJ2-7, with TRBD2 matching over 10 bases. In germline, CDR1 is KGHSH, CDR2 LQKENI. The CDR3 runs 13 residues. Unmatched junction bases numbered 4, after V lost 4 bases and J lost 7 bases. The CDR3 DNA follows: TGTGCCAGCTCACGTGGACTAGCGGAGGAGCAGTACTTC. Translated: CASSRGLAEEQYF.

The rearrangement uses TRBV4-2 and TRBJ2-2; TRBD2 agrees at 8 bases. The length of the CDR3 is 16 residues. Germline-derived CDR1 and CDR2 are LGHNA and YNFKEQ. The trim removed 1 base at V and 6 bases at J, leaving 7 bases unmatched. The CDR3 is CASSQAAGGPPGELFF. CDR3 nucleotide sequence: TGTGCCAGCAGCCAAGCTGCGGGGGGCCCCCCCGGGGAGCTGTTTTTT.

The chain uses TRBV7-3 and TRBJ1-1; TRBD1 is a possible D gene (6 bases). The CDR3 consists of 14 residues. V shed 4 bases and J shed 5 bases, with 14 bases lying between them. Germline CDR1 SGHTA, CDR2 FQGTGA. As DNA, the CDR3 is TGTGCCAGCAGCTCCCCAAGTACAGGGACTGAAGCTTTCTTT. Its protein product is CASSSPSTGTEAFF.

This chain uses TRBV11-3 with TRBJ2-2; the match to TRBD2 covers 10 bases. V was clipped by 10 bases and J by 5 bases; unmatched bases: 13. The germline gives CDR1 SGHNT, CDR2 YENEEA. This CDR3 contains 16 residues. In nucleotides, the CDR3 is TGTGCCATCGATCGGGGTTTACTAGCGGGGACCGGGGAGCTGTTTTTT. It specifies CAIDRGLLAGTGELFF.

The gene calls are TRBV4-3 and TRBJ1-2; D gene ambiguous. Trimming stripped 1 base from V and 4 bases from J, with 10 bases between. Germline V gene data show CDR1 as LGHNA and CDR2 as YSLEER. This CDR3 contains 14 residues. CDR3 DNA: TGCGCCAGCAGCCAAGTCGGACCGGGCTATGGCTACACCTTC. Residues: CASSQVGPGYGYTF.

The chain employs TRBV4-3 and TRBJ2-3, with D maybe TRBD1 (5 bases). This CDR3 region has 15 residues. Germline CDR1 is LGHNA and CDR2 is YSLEER. The V and J ends lost 0 bases and 1 base respectively, with 8 bases between them. CDR3 protein: CASSQEGARTDTQYF. DNA for the CDR3: TGCGCCAGCAGCCAAGAAGGGGCTCGCACAGATACGCAGTATTTT.

The gene calls are TRBV7-2 and TRBJ2-3; the D is unclear. CDR1 is SGHTA and CDR2 is FQGNSA in the germline V gene. V gave up 6 bases and J gave up 0 bases, with 13 bases separating them. The CDR3 length is 15 residues. The CDR3 here is CASSFDSLSTDTQYF. The CDR3 nucleotides read TGTGCCAGCAGTTTCGATTCCCTCAGCACAGATACGCAGTATTTT.

This clone was picked up one time. The J gene is TRBJ2-1, the V gene TRBV5-1, with 8 bases aligning to TRBD1. The ends lost 3 bases at V and 8 bases at J; junction bases unmatched: 10. Germline CDR1 and CDR2: SGHRS and YFSETQ. CDR3 length equals 15 residues. The CDR3 nucleotides are TGCGCCAGCAGCTCCGGACAGGGCTTTATGGATGAGCAGTTCTTC. Translation gives CASSSGQGFMDEQFF. The whole variable domain, remainder taken from reference TRBV5-1 and TRBJ2-1, is KAGVTQTPRYLIKTRGQQVTLSCSPISGHRSVSWYQQTPGQGLQFLFEYFSETQRNKGNFPGRFSGRQFSNSRSEMNVSTLELGDSALYLCASSSGQGFMDEQFFGPGTRLTVL.

The chain employs TRBV7-8 and TRBJ2-3, with D hard to call. Germline V lookup: CDR1 SGHVS, CDR2 FQNEAQ. Trimming left V 1 base short and J 1 base short, with 6 bases between. This CDR3 contains 14 residues. CDR3 in DNA: TGTGCCAGCAGCTTAGGTCCCGGCACAGATACGCAGTATTTT. The encoded protein is CASSLGPGTDTQYF.

CDR3: CASSPRLGDRDEQYF. Written as DNA, the CDR3 is TGTGCCAGCAGTCCCCGCTTAGGTGACAGGGACGAGCAGTACTTC. The chain recombines TRBV28 with TRBJ2-7; 7 bases are a match to TRBD1. The CDR3 length is 15 residues. V dropped 5 bases and J dropped 5; count of bases not matched to a gene: 12. Germline-derived CDR1 and CDR2 are MDHEN and SYDVKM.

The chain couples TRBV5-1 to TRBJ2-1, with 13 bases identical to TRBD2. In germline, CDR1 is SGHRS, CDR2 YFSETQ. The CDR3 covers 14 residues. The ends lost 4 bases at V and 7 bases at J; junction bases unmatched: 2. In nucleotides, the CDR3 is TGCGCCAGCAGCCCGGGACTAGCGGGAAATGAGCAGTTCTTC. Protein sequence: CASSPGLAGNEQFF. Supplemented by reference TRBV5-1 and TRBJ2-1, the full variable domain reads KAGVTQTPRYLIKTRGQQVTLSCSPISGHRSVSWYQQTPGQGLQFLFEYFSETQRNKGNFPGRFSGRQFSNSRSEMNVSTLELGDSALYLCASSPGLAGNEQFFGPGTRLTVL.

The chain has TRBV28 and TRBJ1-2; D uncertain. Germline V gene sequence: CDR1 MDHEN, CDR2 SYDVKM. Trimming pared 7 bases from V and 4 bases from J, leaving 10 bases between. The CDR3 runs 12 residues. The CDR3 region is CASNKGSYGYTF. CDR3 nucleotides: TGTGCCAGCAACAAGGGCTCCTATGGCTACACCTTC.

This chain joins TRBV5-1 and TRBJ2-1; D uncertain. Germline CDR1 is SGHRS and CDR2 is YFSETQ. V lost 5 bases, J lost 0 bases, and 12 bases lay in between. CDR3 length: 15 residues. CDR3 bases: TGCGCCAGCAGTCTGGTCCGTGGCTCCTACAATGAGCAGTTCTTC. It encodes CASSLVRGSYNEQFF. The full variable domain, completed using reference TRBV5-1 and TRBJ2-1, is KAGVTQTPRYLIKTRGQQVTLSCSPISGHRSVSWYQQTPGQGLQFLFEYFSETQRNKGNFPGRFSGRQFSNSRSEMNVSTLELGDSALYLCASSLVRGSYNEQFFGPGTRLTVL.

The V gene is TRBV7-9, the J gene TRBJ2-5; D possibly corresponds to TRBD1 (6 bases). Germline loops: CDR1 SEHNR, CDR2 FQNEAQ (reference sequence). The V and J ends lost 3 bases and 3 bases respectively, with 11 bases between them. CDR3 length: 14 residues. CDR3: CASSLGAKEETQYF. Here the CDR3 DNA reads TGTGCCAGCAGCTTGGGGGCCAAAGAAGAGACCCAGTACTTC.

This chain connects TRBV28 to TRBJ2-7; possible D gene TRBD2, 5 bases. Germline CDR1 is MDHEN and CDR2 is SYDVKM. The CDR3 contains 15 residues. V was shortened by 8 bases and J by 6 bases, with 23 bases between the two germline ends. The CDR3 loop is CASFTIRGRASEQYF. The DNA of the CDR3 is TGTGCCAGCTTCACTATTCGGGGTAGGGCCAGCGAGCAGTACTTC.

The chain links TRBV9 to TRBJ2-3; unclear D gene. The germline gives CDR1 SGDLS, CDR2 YYNGEE. V was clipped by 0 bases and J by 2 bases, with 7 bases between them. The length of the CDR3 is 14 residues. The CDR3 reads CASSVGANTDTQYF. As DNA, the CDR3 is TGTGCCAGCAGCGTAGGCGCAAACACAGATACGCAGTATTTT.

V is TRBV28 and J is TRBJ2-2, with D tentatively TRBD2 (5 bases). Trimming took off 10 bases at V and 1 base at J, with 16 bases between the two ends. CDR1 is MDHEN and CDR2 is SYDVKM in the germline V gene. The CDR3 consists of 15 residues. This CDR3 is CATIPGSRNTGELFF. The CDR3 DNA follows: TGTGCCACCATTCCGGGGAGTAGGAACACCGGGGAGCTGTTTTTT.

This clone was seen a few times. The rearrangement uses TRBV27 and TRBJ2-6, with unresolved D. Trimming cost V 5 bases and J 0 bases, with 14 bases left between them. Germline V gene sequence: CDR1 MNHEY, CDR2 SMNVEV (reference sequence). This CDR3 comprises 17 residues. CDR3 residues: CASSGFGSHSGANVLTF. DNA of the CDR3: TGTGCCAGCAGTGGTTTTGGCAGCCACTCTGGGGCCAACGTCCTGACTTTC.

This sequence joins TRBV9 and TRBJ2-7; 7 nucleotides line up with TRBD1. V shed 3 bases and J 2 bases; nucleotides not matched to a gene: 5. Germline V gives CDR1 SGDLS, CDR2 YYNGEE. This CDR3 is 14 amino acids long. CDR3 protein: CASSARTGAYEQYF. CDR3 coding DNA: TGTGCCAGCAGCGCACGGACAGGTGCCTACGAGCAGTACTTC. The variable domain in full, completed from reference TRBV9 and TRBJ2-7, reads DSGVTQTPKHLITATGQRVTLRCSPRSGDLSVYWYQQSLDQGLQFLIQYYNGEERAKGNILERFSAQQFPDLHSELNLSSLELGDSALYFCASSARTGAYEQYFGPGTRLTVT.

This sequence joins TRBV28 and TRBJ2-5; 8 bases agree with TRBD1. After removal of 5 bases from V and 0 bases from J, the junction contained 5 bases not matched to a gene. This CDR3 is 15 amino acids long. The germline CDR1 and CDR2 sequences are MDHEN and SYDVKM. CDR3 nucleotide sequence: TGTGCCAGCAGTACCCGACAGGGGTACCAAGAGACCCAGTACTTC. This codes for CASSTRQGYQETQYF.

The chain uses TRBV7-9 and TRBJ2-4; 8 nucleotides align to TRBD1. V dropped 5 bases and J dropped 7; count of bases not matched to a gene: 10. CDR3 length: 15 residues. Germline-derived CDR1 and CDR2 are SEHNR and FQNEAQ (reference sequence). CDR3: CASSLDRGGLNIQYF. CDR3 in DNA: TGTGCCAGCAGCCTCGACAGGGGAGGTTTGAACATTCAGTACTTC.

The gene calls are TRBV28 and TRBJ1-2; D possibly corresponds to TRBD1 (5 bases). Germline loops: CDR1 MDHEN, CDR2 SYDVKM. Deletions cut 6 bases from V and 5 bases from J, with 19 bases between. This CDR3 is 15 amino acids long. CDR3 sequence: CASSLGLQESYGYTF. The CDR3 DNA follows: TGTGCCAGCAGCCTGGGCCTACAGGAATCTTATGGCTACACCTTC.

On this clone: Germline and junction disagree at one end, which may indicate a read error. The chain combines TRBV7-2 with TRBJ2-7; TRBD1 aligns across 10 bases. The CDR3 consists of 12 residues. In germline, CDR1 is SGHTA, CDR2 FQGNSA. CDR3: CASSPDRGLILF. Written as DNA, the CDR3 is TGTGCCAGCAGCCCAGACAGGGGGCTCATATTATTC. The whole variable domain, remainder taken from reference TRBV7-2 and TRBJ2-7, is GAGVSQSPSNKVTEKGKDVELRCDPISGHTALYWYRQSLGQGLEFLIYFQGNSAPDKSGLPSDRFSAERTGGSVSTLTIQRTQQEDSAVYLCASSPDRGLILFGPGTRLTVT.

The table lists this clone with a few counts. The V and J genes are TRBV7-2 and TRBJ2-5, with 9 nucleotides matching TRBD1. CDR1 and CDR2 from the germline V gene are SGHTA and FQGNSA. The CDR3 extends over 16 amino acids. Trimming removed 5 bases from V and 4 bases from J; junction bases left unmatched: 11. The CDR3 spells CASSESTGTGLETQYF. In DNA, the CDR3 is TGTGCCAGCAGCGAATCGACCGGGACAGGGCTAGAGACCCAGTACTTC.

The chain uses TRBV25-1 and TRBJ1-1; 7 bases line up with TRBD1. The CDR3 has 14 amino acids. V trimming: 5 bases; J trimming: 5 bases; junction bases outside the gene matches: 8. Germline V gives CDR1 MGHDK, CDR2 SYGVNS. The CDR3 region is CASSPQGRGTEAFF. The CDR3 bases are TGTGCCAGCAGTCCACAGGGGAGAGGGACTGAAGCTTTCTTT.